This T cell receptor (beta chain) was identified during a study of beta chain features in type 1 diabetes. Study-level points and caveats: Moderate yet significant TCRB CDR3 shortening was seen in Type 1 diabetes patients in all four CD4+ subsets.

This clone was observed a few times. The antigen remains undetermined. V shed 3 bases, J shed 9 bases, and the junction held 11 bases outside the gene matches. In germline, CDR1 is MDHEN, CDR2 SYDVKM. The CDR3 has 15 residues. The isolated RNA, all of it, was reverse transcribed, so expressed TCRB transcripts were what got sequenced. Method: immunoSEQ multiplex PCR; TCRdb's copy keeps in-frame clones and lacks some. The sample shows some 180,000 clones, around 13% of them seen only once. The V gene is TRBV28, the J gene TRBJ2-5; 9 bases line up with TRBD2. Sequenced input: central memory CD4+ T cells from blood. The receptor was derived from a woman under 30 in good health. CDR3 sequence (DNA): TGTGCCAGCAGTTTGACTAGCGGCATTAAGAGGGCCCAGTACTTC. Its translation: CASSLTSGIKRAQYF.